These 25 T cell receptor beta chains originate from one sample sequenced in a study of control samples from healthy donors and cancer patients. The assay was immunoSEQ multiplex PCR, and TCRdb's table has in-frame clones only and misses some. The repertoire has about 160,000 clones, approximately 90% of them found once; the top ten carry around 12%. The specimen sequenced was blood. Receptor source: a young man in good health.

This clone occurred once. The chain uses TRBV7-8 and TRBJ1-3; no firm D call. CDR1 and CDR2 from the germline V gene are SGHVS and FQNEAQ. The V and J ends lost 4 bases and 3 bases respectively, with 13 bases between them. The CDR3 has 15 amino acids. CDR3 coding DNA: TGTGCCAGCAGCTCCGGGATTACCGTTGGAAACACCATATATTTT. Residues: CASSSGITVGNTIYF.

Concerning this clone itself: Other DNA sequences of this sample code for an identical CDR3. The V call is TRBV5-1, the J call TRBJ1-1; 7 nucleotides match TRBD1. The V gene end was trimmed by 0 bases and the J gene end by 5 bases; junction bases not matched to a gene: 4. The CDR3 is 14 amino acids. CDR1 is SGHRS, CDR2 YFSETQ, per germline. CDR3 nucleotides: TGCGCCAGCAGCTTGGAAGGGGGCAGGACTGAAGCTTTCTTT. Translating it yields CASSLEGGRTEAFF.

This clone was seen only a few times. Written as DNA, the CDR3 is TGTGCCAGCAGCCCCACTAGCGGGGGATCGGGGACCCAGTACTTC. Translated, it gives CASSPTSGGSGTQYF. V and J are TRBV7-6 and TRBJ2-5; 11 nucleotides align to TRBD2. J lost 7 bases, V lost 5 bases, and 9 bases had no gene match. CDR3 length equals 15 residues. Germline V lookup: CDR1 SGHVS, CDR2 FNYEAQ. Based on the CDR3 plus reference TRBV7-6 and TRBJ2-5, the full variable domain is GAGVSQSPRYKVTKRGQDVALRCDPISGHVSLYWYRQALGQGPEFLTYFNYEAQQDKSGLPNDRFSAERPEGSISTLTIQRTEQRDSAMYRCASSPTSGGSGTQYFGPGTRLLVL.

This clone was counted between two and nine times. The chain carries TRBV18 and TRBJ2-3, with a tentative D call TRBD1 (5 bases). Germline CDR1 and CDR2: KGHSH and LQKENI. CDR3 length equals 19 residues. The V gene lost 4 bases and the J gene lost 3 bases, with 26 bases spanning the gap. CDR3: CASSLTTAILATRTDTQYF. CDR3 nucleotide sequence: TGTGCCAGCTCACTTACGACAGCAATTCTTGCGACCCGTACAGATACGCAGTATTTT.

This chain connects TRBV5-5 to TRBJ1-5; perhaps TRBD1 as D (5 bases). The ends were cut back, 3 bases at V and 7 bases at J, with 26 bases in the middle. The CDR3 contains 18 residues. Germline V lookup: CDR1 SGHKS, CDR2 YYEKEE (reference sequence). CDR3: CASSSGVGLDKTLQPQHF. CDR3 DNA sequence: TGTGCCAGCAGCTCTGGGGTCGGTCTGGACAAGACTCTGCAGCCCCAGCATTTT.

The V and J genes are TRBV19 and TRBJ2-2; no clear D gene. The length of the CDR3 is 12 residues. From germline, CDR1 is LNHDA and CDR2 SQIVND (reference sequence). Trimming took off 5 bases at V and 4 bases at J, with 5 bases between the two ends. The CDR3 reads CASSLATGELFF. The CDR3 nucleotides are TGTGCCAGTAGTTTGGCCACCGGGGAGCTGTTTTTT.

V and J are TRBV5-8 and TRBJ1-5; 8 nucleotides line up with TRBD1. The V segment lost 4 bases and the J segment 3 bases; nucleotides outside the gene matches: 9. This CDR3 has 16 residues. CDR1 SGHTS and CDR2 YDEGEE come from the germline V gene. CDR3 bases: TGTGCCAGCAGCACCGGGACAGGAGAGTTCAATCAGCCCCAGCATTTT. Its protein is CASSTGTGEFNQPQHF.

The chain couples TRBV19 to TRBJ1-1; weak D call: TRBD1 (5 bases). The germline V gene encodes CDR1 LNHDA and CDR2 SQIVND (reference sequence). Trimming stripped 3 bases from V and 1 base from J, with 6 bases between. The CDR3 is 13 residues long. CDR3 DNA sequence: TGTGCCAGTAGTATGGACACGAACACTGAAGCTTTCTTT. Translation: CASSMDTNTEAFF. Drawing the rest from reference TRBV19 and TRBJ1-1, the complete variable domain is DGGITQSPKYLFRKEGQNVTLSCEQNLNHDAMYWYRQDPGQGLRLIYYSQIVNDFQKGDIAEGYSVSREKKESFPLTVTSAQKNPTAFYLCASSMDTNTEAFFGQGTRLTVV.

In DNA, the CDR3 is TGTGCCAGTAGTCCCCCCGGCCTCCCTTTAAATGAGCAGTTCTTC. Its protein product is CASSPPGLPLNEQFF. V is TRBV19 and J is TRBJ2-1; D gene ambiguous. The V and J ends lost 5 bases and 7 bases respectively, with 18 bases between them. Germline V CDR1 and CDR2: LNHDA, SQIVND (reference sequence). The CDR3 is made up of 15 amino acids. The entire variable domain, with the rest obtained from reference TRBV19 and TRBJ2-1, is as follows: DGGITQSPKYLFRKEGQNVTLSCEQNLNHDAMYWYRQDPGQGLRLIYYSQIVNDFQKGDIAEGYSVSREKKESFPLTVTSAQKNPTAFYLCASSPPGLPLNEQFFGPGTRLTVL.

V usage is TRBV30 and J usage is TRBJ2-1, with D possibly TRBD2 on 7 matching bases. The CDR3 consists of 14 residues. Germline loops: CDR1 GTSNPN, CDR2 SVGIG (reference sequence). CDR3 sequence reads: CAWGPGLPYNEQFF. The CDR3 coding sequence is TGTGCGTGGGGGCCGGGACTACCTTACAATGAGCAGTTCTTC.

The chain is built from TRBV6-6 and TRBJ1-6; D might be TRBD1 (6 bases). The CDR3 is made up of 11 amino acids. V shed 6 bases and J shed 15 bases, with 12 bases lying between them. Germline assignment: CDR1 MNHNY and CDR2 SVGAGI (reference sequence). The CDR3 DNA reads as TGTGCCAGCAGCGTGACAGGAGACCTCCACTTT. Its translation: CASSVTGDLHF.

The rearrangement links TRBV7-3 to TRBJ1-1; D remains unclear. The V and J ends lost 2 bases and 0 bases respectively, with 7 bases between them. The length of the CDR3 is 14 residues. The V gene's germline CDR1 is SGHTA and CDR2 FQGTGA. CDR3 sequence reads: CASSLGRMNTEAFF. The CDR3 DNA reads TGTGCCAGCAGCTTAGGCAGAATGAACACTGAAGCTTTCTTT.

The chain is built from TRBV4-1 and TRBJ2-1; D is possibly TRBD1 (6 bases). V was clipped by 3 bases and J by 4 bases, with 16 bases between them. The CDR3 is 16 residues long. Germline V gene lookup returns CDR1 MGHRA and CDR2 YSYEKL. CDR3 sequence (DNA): TGCGCCAGCAGCCAGGGGGCTACCTCCCTATACAATGAGCAGTTCTTC. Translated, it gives CASSQGATSLYNEQFF.

The CDR3, as DNA: TGTGCCAGCAGCGCAGACAGGGTCTCCTATAATTCACCCCTCCACTTT. Protein product: CASSADRVSYNSPLHF. The rearrangement uses TRBV7-8 and TRBJ1-6; 7 bases are shared with TRBD1. Germline CDR1 SGHVS, CDR2 FQNEAQ. The CDR3 is 16 amino acids. Unmatched junction bases numbered 4, after V lost 5 bases and J lost 0 bases.

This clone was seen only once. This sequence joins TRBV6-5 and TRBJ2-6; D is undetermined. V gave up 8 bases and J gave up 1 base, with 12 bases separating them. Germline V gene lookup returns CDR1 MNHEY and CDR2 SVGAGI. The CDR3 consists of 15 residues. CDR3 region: CASLEFGSGANVLTF. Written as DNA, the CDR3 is TGTGCCAGCTTGGAGTTCGGATCTGGGGCCAACGTCCTGACTTTC.

CDR3 nucleotides: TGTGCCAGCAGTCCGTCCGATAGGAGCAATCAGCCCCAGCATTTT. It codes for CASSPSDRSNQPQHF. The chain is built from TRBV28 and TRBJ1-5; D is unresolved. The CDR3 totals 15 residues. Germline values: CDR1 MDHEN, CDR2 SYDVKM. Trimming stripped 5 bases from V and 1 base from J, with 12 bases between.

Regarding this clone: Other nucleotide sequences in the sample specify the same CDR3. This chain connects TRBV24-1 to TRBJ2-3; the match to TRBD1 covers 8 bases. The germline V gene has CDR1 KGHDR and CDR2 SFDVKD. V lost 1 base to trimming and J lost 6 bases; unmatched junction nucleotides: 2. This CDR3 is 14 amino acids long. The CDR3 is CATSDFRGRDTQYF. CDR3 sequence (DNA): TGTGCCACCAGTGATTTCAGGGGGCGGGATACGCAGTATTTT.

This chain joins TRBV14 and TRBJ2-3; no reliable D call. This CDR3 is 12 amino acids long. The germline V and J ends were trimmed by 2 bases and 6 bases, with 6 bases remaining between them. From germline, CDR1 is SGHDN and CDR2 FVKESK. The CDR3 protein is CASSQPVDTQYF. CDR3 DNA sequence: TGTGCCAGCAGCCAACCCGTGGATACGCAGTATTTT.

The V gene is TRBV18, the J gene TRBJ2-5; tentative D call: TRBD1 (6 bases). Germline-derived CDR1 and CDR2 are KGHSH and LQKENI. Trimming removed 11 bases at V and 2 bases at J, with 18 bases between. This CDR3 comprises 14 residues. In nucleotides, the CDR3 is TGTGCCTCCCTCAGGGGCTCGCCTCAAGAGACCCAGTACTTC. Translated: CASLRGSPQETQYF.

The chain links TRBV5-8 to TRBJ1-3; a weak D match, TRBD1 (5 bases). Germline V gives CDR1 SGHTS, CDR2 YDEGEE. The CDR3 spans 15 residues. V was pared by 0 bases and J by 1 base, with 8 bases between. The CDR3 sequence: CASSLGRVSGNTIYF. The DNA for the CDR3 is TGTGCCAGCAGCTTGGGCAGGGTATCTGGAAACACCATATATTTT.

The CDR3 DNA is TGTGCCAGCAGCCAGGGACAGGGGAAACTGTTTTTT. This encodes CASSQGQGKLFF. The chain combines TRBV7-9 with TRBJ1-4; 10 bases line up with TRBD1. CDR3 length: 12 amino acids. V gave up 5 bases and J gave up 11 bases; unmatched junction bases: 2. The germline gives CDR1 SEHNR, CDR2 FQNEAQ (reference sequence).

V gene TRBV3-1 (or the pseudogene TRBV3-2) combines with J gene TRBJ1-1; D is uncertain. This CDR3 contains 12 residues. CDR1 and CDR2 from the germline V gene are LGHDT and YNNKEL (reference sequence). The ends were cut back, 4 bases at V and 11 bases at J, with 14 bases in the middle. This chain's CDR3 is CASSRAPMEAFF. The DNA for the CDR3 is TGTGCCAGCAGCCGGGCCCCCATGGAGGCTTTCTTT.

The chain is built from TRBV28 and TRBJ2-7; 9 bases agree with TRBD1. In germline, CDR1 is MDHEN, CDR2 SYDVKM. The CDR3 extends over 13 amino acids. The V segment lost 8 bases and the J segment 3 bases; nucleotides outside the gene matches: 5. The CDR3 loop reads CASRETGGYEQYF. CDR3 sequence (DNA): TGTGCCAGCCGCGAGACAGGGGGCTACGAGCAGTACTTC.

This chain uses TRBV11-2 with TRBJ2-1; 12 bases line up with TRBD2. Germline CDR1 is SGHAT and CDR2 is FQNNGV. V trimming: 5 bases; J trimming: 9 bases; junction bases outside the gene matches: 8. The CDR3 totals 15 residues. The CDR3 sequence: CASSLQTSGRSEQFF. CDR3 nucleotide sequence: TGTGCCAGCAGCCTCCAGACTAGCGGGAGATCTGAGCAGTTCTTC.

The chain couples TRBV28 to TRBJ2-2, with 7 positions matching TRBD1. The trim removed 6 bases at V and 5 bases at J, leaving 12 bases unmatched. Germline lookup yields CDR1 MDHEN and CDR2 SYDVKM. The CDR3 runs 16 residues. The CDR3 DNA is TGTGCCAGCAGCAGACCCCAGGGGGTAAGGACCGGGGAGCTGTTTTTT. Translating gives CASSRPQGVRTGELFF.